The following is a T cell receptor beta chain sequence with its context. Its antigen is as yet unknown. Trimming pared 5 bases from V and 9 bases from J, leaving 16 bases between. CDR3 length: 12 residues. Germline V lookup: CDR1 SQVTM, CDR2 ANQGSEA. The record originates from a study of blood T cells in healthy people across ages. Study observations and caveats: A strong correlation was seen between TCR beta diversity and naive T cell percentage.

Investigators took approximately 9.4 milliliters of peripheral blood from every donor. PBMCs, at least 7 million per sample, were isolated. For the second PCR, which ran for about 7 to 11 cycles, a sample-barcoded 5' primer and a J-beta primer mix were used. TCRdb re-analysed the 5' RACE reads in MiXCR, keeping a single row per CDR3 protein. The data contain 700,000 or so distinct CDR3 sequences, around a fifth of them singletons. This chain uses TRBV29-1 with TRBJ2-5; the D call may be TRBD1 or TRBD2 (5 bases each). The sample comprised blood. The receptor was isolated from a man between 65 and 85 years old in good health. CDR3 sequence reads: CSVLVGTKSQYF. Written as DNA, the CDR3 is TGCAGCGTTCTTGTCGGGACGAAGTCCCAGTACTTC.